These 3 T cell receptor beta chains share one sample of origin, sequenced in a study of T cells in Graves' hyperthyroidism and ophthalmopathy. The investigators amplified TCR beta CDR3 regions from RNA transcripts. HTBI primers were the set used in a first-round RT-PCR of the TCR CDR3. TCRdb ran MiXCR on the multiplex PCR reads and lists one entry per CDR3 protein. The sample consists of around 520,000 distinct CDR3 sequences, 14% of them appearing once. Material: blood. These receptors came from a woman in her forties with Graves' hyperthyroidism.

This clonotype was counted ten times or more. The chain's CDR3 is CASSPSSREQYF. DNA for the CDR3: TGTGCCAGCAGTCCCTCGTCCCGCGAGCAGTACTTC. The V call is TRBV27, the J call TRBJ2-7; D remains ambiguous. V lost 5 bases and J 6 bases, leaving 11 bases between the germline ends. The CDR3 loop spans 12 amino acids. Germline V gene lookup returns CDR1 MNHEY and CDR2 SMNVEV (reference sequence).

This clonotype has ten or more counts. This chain links TRBV7-2 with TRBJ2-1; weak D call: TRBD2 (5 bases). From germline, CDR1 is SGHTA and CDR2 FQGNSA. The CDR3 totals 13 residues. Trimming took 4 bases from V and 4 from J, leaving 8 bases between them. The CDR3 loop is CASSSTSYNEQFF. DNA for the CDR3: TGTGCCAGCAGCTCAACTAGTTACAATGAGCAGTTCTTC.

In this sample, this clonotype turned up a few times. The chain couples TRBV19 to TRBJ1-2, with 9 nucleotides matching TRBD1. Looked up from germline, CDR1 is LNHDA and CDR2 is SQIVND (reference sequence). This CDR3 has 13 residues. V gave up 6 bases and J gave up 7 bases; unmatched junction bases: 6. As DNA, the CDR3 is TGTGCCAGTAGCCAAACAGGGGGCCGTGGCTACACCTTC. Translation gives CASSQTGGRGYTF.